The 23 T cell receptor beta chains below were found in one sample sequenced in a study of T-cell memory formation after mild COVID-19. TCRdb fed the 5' RACE reads into MiXCR, producing one record per CDR3 protein. The sample yields roughly 130,000 distinct CDR3 sequences, about 17% seen once. The sequenced material came from PBMCs or a T cell subset sorted from them (not recorded which). These receptors were collected from a man between 18 and 29 years old who had mild COVID-19 (a few samples of this study predate the infection). Cell type and time point are not known.

V gene TRBV12-3 or TRBV12-4 combines with J gene TRBJ1-2; D gene unclear. The germline V and J ends were trimmed by 6 bases and 0 bases, with 20 bases remaining between them. The CDR3 sequence is 17 residues long. The DNA for the CDR3 is TGTGCCAGCAGCTCCCCCCGAGGGCACCAAGCTAACTATGGCTACACCTTC. It yields the protein CASSSPRGHQANYGYTF.

The chain carries TRBV4-2 and TRBJ2-3; D perhaps matches TRBD1 (6 bases). CDR1 LGHNA and CDR2 YNFKEQ come from the germline V gene. CDR3 length: 16 amino acids. The V end lost 0 bases, the J end lost 2 bases, and 12 bases lay between the germline ends. The CDR3, as DNA: TGTGCCAGCAGCCAAGACCGACAGGTTAACACAGATACGCAGTATTTT. This codes for CASSQDRQVNTDTQYF.

This sequence joins TRBV6-5 and TRBJ2-4; 7 bases match TRBD1. Germline CDR1 reads MNHEY; CDR2 reads SVGAGI. The V gene end was trimmed by 7 bases and the J gene end by 5 bases; junction bases not matched to a gene: 14. CDR3 size: 16 residues. The CDR3 loop reads CASNPAGGEGENIQYF. The CDR3 DNA is TGTGCCAGCAACCCTGCAGGGGGAGAAGGGGAAAACATTCAGTACTTC.

This clonotype was seen a handful of times. This sequence joins TRBV20-1 and TRBJ2-3, with D perhaps TRBD2 (5 bases). Germline values: CDR1 DFQATT, CDR2 SNEGSKA (reference sequence). The CDR3 totals 16 residues. V lost 3 bases to trimming and J lost 3 bases, with 19 bases between them. The CDR3 protein is CSASGREGAGTDTQYF. CDR3 coding DNA: TGCAGTGCTAGTGGTCGGGAAGGAGCTGGAACAGATACGCAGTATTTT.

V is TRBV12-3 or TRBV12-4 and J is TRBJ1-4; TRBD1 agrees at 11 bases. J was trimmed by 6 bases and V by 5 bases; bases with no gene match: 5. This CDR3 comprises 15 residues. This CDR3 is CASSPRTGGDEKLFF. Here the CDR3 DNA reads TGTGCCAGCAGTCCAAGGACAGGGGGCGATGAAAAACTGTTTTTT.

This clonotype appeared a few times. The rearrangement links TRBV7-3 to TRBJ2-2; 10 bases are shared with TRBD2. This CDR3 has 18 residues. With 5 bases clipped from V and 2 bases from J, the junction kept 11 bases outside the gene matches. Germline CDR1 and CDR2: SGHTA and FQGTGA. CDR3 sequence (DNA): TGTGCCAGCAGCCTGAGAGGGGCTAGCGGGGGTAACACCGGGGAGCTGTTTTTT. Protein: CASSLRGASGGNTGELFF. Combining the CDR3 with reference TRBV7-3 and TRBJ2-2 gives the whole variable domain GAGVSQTPSNKVTEKGKYVELRCDPISGHTALYWYRQSLGQGPEFLIYFQGTGAADDSGLPNDRFFAVRPEGSVSTLKIQRTERGDSAVYLCASSLRGASGGNTGELFFGEGSRLTVL.

The chain uses TRBV29-1 and TRBJ2-5, with a weak D call TRBD2 (6 bases). Germline CDR1 and CDR2: SQVTM and ANQGSEA. The CDR3 is 14 residues long. The V end lost 3 bases, the J end lost 3 bases, and 14 bases lay between the germline ends. The CDR3 nucleotides are TGCAGCGTTGATGCTGGCGGGGAAAAAGAGACCCAGTACTTC. This sequence encodes CSVDAGGEKETQYF.

The chain couples TRBV24-1 to TRBJ2-4; D uncertain. CDR1 is KGHDR and CDR2 is SFDVKD in the germline V gene. V was trimmed by 0 bases and J by 7 bases, leaving 0 bases between them. The CDR3 extends over 11 amino acids. In DNA, the CDR3 is TGTGCCACCAGTGATTTGAACATTCAGTACTTC. Its translation: CATSDLNIQYF.

This clonotype appeared a few times. The rearrangement links TRBV7-8 to TRBJ1-4, with 10 bases identical to TRBD1. Germline V gene lookup returns CDR1 SGHVS and CDR2 FQNEAQ. This CDR3 region has 14 residues. With 6 bases clipped from V and 6 bases from J, the junction kept 4 bases outside the gene matches. The DNA for the CDR3 is TGTGCCAGCAGAGACAGGGGGCGCGATGAAAAACTGTTTTTT. Protein: CASRDRGRDEKLFF.

The chain employs TRBV6-2 or TRBV6-3 and TRBJ2-3; 9 bases are shared with TRBD2. CDR3 length: 15 residues. Germline V gene sequence: CDR1 MNHEY, CDR2 SVGEGT. Trimming took 6 bases from V and 2 from J; bases not matched to a gene: 6. CDR3 amino acids: CASRRLAENTDTQYF. The CDR3 region has the DNA TGTGCCAGCAGACGACTAGCGGAGAACACAGATACGCAGTATTTT.

The chain employs TRBV10-3 and TRBJ2-3; 8 bases fit TRBD2. The CDR3 spans 15 residues. After removal of 2 bases from V and 0 bases from J, the junction contained 1 base not matched to a gene. CDR1 and CDR2 (germline): ENHRY, SYGVKD. CDR3 sequence (DNA): TGTGCCATCAGTGAGCAGCGGGGGAGCACAGATACGCAGTATTTT. Translation: CAISEQRGSTDTQYF.

This clonotype was observed a few times. V usage is TRBV5-6 and J usage is TRBJ1-1; D is undetermined. CDR1 is SGHDT, CDR2 YYEEEE, per germline. This CDR3 is built from 14 residues. Between the trimmed V and J ends, which lost 6 bases and 6 bases, there was a span of 18 bases. In nucleotides, the CDR3 is TGTGCCAGCACCCCCGACGGGGTGTATCCTGAAGCTTTCTTT. Its translation: CASTPDGVYPEAFF.

This chain connects TRBV20-1 to TRBJ2-7; a weak D match, TRBD1 (6 bases). The CDR3 spans 14 residues. With 1 base removed from V and 9 bases from J, the gap between germline ends came to 19 bases. Germline loops: CDR1 DFQATT, CDR2 SNEGSKA (reference sequence). The CDR3 coding sequence is TGCAGTGCTAGAGTAGGGGGTGCGGGTAGGGTGCAGTACTTC. Translating it yields CSARVGGAGRVQYF.

The chain couples TRBV9 to TRBJ2-2; D assignment may be TRBD1 or TRBD2 (6 bases each). With 2 bases removed from V and 2 bases from J, the gap between germline ends came to 10 bases. Germline CDR1 and CDR2: SGDLS and YYNGEE. CDR3 length: 15 residues. In nucleotides, the CDR3 is TGTGCCAGCAGCGTTCAGGGGACTAACACCGGGGAGCTGTTTTTT. It is translated as CASSVQGTNTGELFF. Together with reference TRBV9 and TRBJ2-2, the CDR3 gives the full variable domain: DSGVTQTPKHLITATGQRVTLRCSPRSGDLSVYWYQQSLDQGLQFLIQYYNGEERAKGNILERFSAQQFPDLHSELNLSSLELGDSALYFCASSVQGTNTGELFFGEGSRLTVL.

V is TRBV4-3 and J is TRBJ2-3; perhaps TRBD2 as D (6 bases). V dropped 0 bases and J dropped 10 bases, with 11 bases sitting between them. Germline CDR1 LGHNA, CDR2 YSLEER. The CDR3 consists of 13 residues. The CDR3 spells CASSQDIWGAQYF. DNA for the CDR3: TGCGCCAGCAGCCAAGATATCTGGGGGGCGCAGTATTTT.

This clonotype showed up just a few times. The V call is TRBV19, the J call TRBJ2-5, with 8 bases aligning to TRBD2. This CDR3 comprises 15 residues. Trimming cost V 4 bases and J 5 bases; bases outside gene matches: 9. In germline, CDR1 is LNHDA, CDR2 SQIVND (reference sequence). The CDR3 here is CASSTPGGASETQYF. The CDR3 nucleotides are TGTGCCAGTAGTACCCCCGGGGGGGCCTCGGAGACCCAGTACTTC. Full variable domain (rest looked up from reference TRBV19 and TRBJ2-5): DGGITQSPKYLFRKEGQNVTLSCEQNLNHDAMYWYRQDPGQGLRLIYYSQIVNDFQKGDIAEGYSVSREKKESFPLTVTSAQKNPTAFYLCASSTPGGASETQYFGPGTRLLVL.

The chain couples TRBV9 to TRBJ2-1; 10 bases agree with TRBD2. CDR1 is SGDLS and CDR2 is YYNGEE in the germline V gene. CDR3 length: 14 residues. V lost 2 bases, J lost 6 bases, and 2 bases stayed unmatched. DNA of the CDR3: TGTGCCAGCAGCGTTAGGACTAGCGGCAATGAGCAGTTCTTC. Translation gives CASSVRTSGNEQFF.

The sample holds a few counts of this clonotype. The chain joins TRBV6-5 to TRBJ1-5, with D uncertain. CDR3 length: 13 residues. The germline gives CDR1 MNHEY, CDR2 SVGAGI. Trimming removed 2 bases at V and 9 bases at J, with 11 bases between. The chain's CDR3 is CASSYQKGSPQHF. In DNA form, the CDR3 reads TGTGCCAGCAGTTACCAGAAGGGATCGCCCCAGCATTTT.

This chain links TRBV12-3 or TRBV12-4 with TRBJ1-1; D is unresolved. Trimming pared 2 bases from V and 1 base from J, leaving 11 bases between. The CDR3 is 15 amino acids. The CDR3 protein is CASSLLVGSNTEAFF. In nucleotides, the CDR3 is TGTGCCAGCAGTTTATTGGTCGGGTCGAACACTGAAGCTTTCTTT.

This clonotype was seen only a few times. The gene calls are TRBV12-3 or TRBV12-4 and TRBJ1-3, with a weak D call TRBD1 (6 bases). CDR3 size: 16 residues. The V gene lost 5 bases and the J gene lost 0 bases, with 14 bases spanning the gap. The CDR3 is CASSPETGSSGNTIYF. The CDR3 bases are TGTGCCAGCAGTCCCGAGACAGGCAGCTCTGGAAACACCATATATTTT.

This clonotype has just a few counts. The chain recombines TRBV29-1 with TRBJ2-7, with D perhaps matching TRBD1 or TRBD2 (5 bases each). Germline CDR1 and CDR2: SQVTM and ANQGSEA. Between the trimmed V and J ends, which lost 8 bases and 0 bases, there was a span of 14 bases. CDR3 length: 13 residues. The CDR3 DNA follows: TGCAGCCGAGGGGACGGACGCTCCTACGAGCAGTACGTC. Residues: CSRGDGRSYEQYV.

The rearrangement joins TRBV12-3 or TRBV12-4 to TRBJ1-3; D gene ambiguous. The CDR3 runs to 14 residues. V lost 7 bases and J 4 bases, leaving 14 bases between the germline ends. In DNA form, the CDR3 reads TGTGCCAGCAAGGCCGGAAGGCTAGGAAACACCATATATTTT. This translates into CASKAGRLGNTIYF.

In this sample, this clonotype turned up a few times. The chain carries TRBV7-3 and TRBJ2-2; possible D gene TRBD2, 7 bases. The length of the CDR3 is 17 residues. Trimming shortened V by 5 bases and J by 3 bases, and 19 bases separated the two germline ends. Germline-derived CDR1 and CDR2 are SGHTA and FQGTGA. CDR3 region: CASSQMAGAAYTGELFF. The DNA for the CDR3 is TGTGCCAGCAGCCAAATGGCGGGGGCCGCTTACACCGGGGAGCTGTTTTTT. Full variable domain (outside the CDR3, taken from reference TRBV7-3 and TRBJ2-2): GAGVSQTPSNKVTEKGKYVELRCDPISGHTALYWYRQSLGQGPEFLIYFQGTGAADDSGLPNDRFFAVRPEGSVSTLKIQRTERGDSAVYLCASSQMAGAAYTGELFFGEGSRLTVL.